This TCR beta chain was recorded in a study of blood T cell repertoires in COVID-19. Across the study: Acute and convalescent COVID-19 samples came from the United States, Italy and Spain.

The CDR3 contains 16 residues. Per the germline V gene, CDR1 is MDHEN and CDR2 is SYDVKM. Trimming removed 3 bases at V and 4 bases at J, with 16 bases between. The data were produced by immunoSEQ multiplex PCR, yet TCRdb's version contains in-frame clones alone and is incomplete. The sample has fewer than 150,000 clones; approximately 89% are singletons. The clonotype was recovered from a woman aged 55-69 years with acute or convalescent COVID-19. The gene calls are TRBV28 and TRBJ1-3, with a possible D match to TRBD1 (5 bases). The sample consisted of peripheral blood. The chain's CDR3 is CASSFAQTAKGNTIYF. The CDR3 nucleotides are TGTGCCAGCAGTTTCGCCCAGACAGCGAAAGGAAACACCATATATTTT.